This note documents a single T cell receptor beta chain sequence. The antigen remains undetermined. Profiled with immunoSEQ multiplex PCR; TCRdb holds only in-frame clones, not every one. The sample records 65,000 to 80,000 clones, approximately 91% being singletons. The data are from a study of chemoradiotherapy in HPV16-positive cancers. Background on the study: Candidate HPV-specific clones and shared TCR motifs came from a couple of HPV16-positive patients.

General observations from the study: Only a couple of HPV16-positive patients supplied the functional HPV-specificity definition. Better recurrence-free survival went with HPV-responsive T-cell expansion in HPV16-positive patients.

Repertoires were sampled repeatedly during chemoradiotherapy. Germline trimming cut 4 bases from V and 3 bases from J; bases unmatched to any gene: 10. CDR1 is SGHKS, CDR2 YYEKEE, per germline (reference sequence). The CDR3 is 15 residues long. Specimen: blood, collected from a patient who underwent chemoradiotherapy. The chain couples TRBV5-5 to TRBJ2-7; 7 nucleotides agree with TRBD1. This TCR was sampled from a human donor with HPV-associated anogenital cancer. For the CDR3, the DNA is TGTGCCAGCAGCGTAAACGGACAGGAGATCTACGAGCAGTACTTC. Translating it yields CASSVNGQEIYEQYF.